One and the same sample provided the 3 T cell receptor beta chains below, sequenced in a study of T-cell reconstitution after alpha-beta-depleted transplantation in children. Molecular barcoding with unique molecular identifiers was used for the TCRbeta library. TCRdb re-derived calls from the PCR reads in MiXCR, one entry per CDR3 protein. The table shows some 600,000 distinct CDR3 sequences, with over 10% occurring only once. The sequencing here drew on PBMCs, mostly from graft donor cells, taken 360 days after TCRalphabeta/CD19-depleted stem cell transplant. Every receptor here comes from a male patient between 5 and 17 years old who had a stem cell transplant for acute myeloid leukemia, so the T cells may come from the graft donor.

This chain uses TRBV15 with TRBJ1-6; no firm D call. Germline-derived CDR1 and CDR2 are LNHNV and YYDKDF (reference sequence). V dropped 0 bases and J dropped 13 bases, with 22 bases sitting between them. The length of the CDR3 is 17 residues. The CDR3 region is CATSRDLTGRVGRPLHF. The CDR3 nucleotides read TGTGCCACCAGCAGAGATCTCACGGGGAGAGTAGGGCGGCCCCTCCACTTT. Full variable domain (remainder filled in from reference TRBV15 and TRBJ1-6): DAMVIQNPRYQVTQFGKPVTLSCSQTLNHNVMYWYQQKSSQAPKLLFHYYDKDFNNEADTPDNFQSRRPNTSFCFLDIRSPGLGDTAMYLCATSRDLTGRVGRPLHFGNGTRLTVT.

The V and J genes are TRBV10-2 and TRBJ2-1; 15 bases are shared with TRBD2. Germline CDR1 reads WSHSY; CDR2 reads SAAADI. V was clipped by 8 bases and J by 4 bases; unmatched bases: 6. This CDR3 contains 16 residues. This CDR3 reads CASLPGLAGGYNEQFF. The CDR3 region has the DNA TGCGCCAGCCTCCCCGGACTAGCGGGAGGGTACAATGAGCAGTTCTTC.

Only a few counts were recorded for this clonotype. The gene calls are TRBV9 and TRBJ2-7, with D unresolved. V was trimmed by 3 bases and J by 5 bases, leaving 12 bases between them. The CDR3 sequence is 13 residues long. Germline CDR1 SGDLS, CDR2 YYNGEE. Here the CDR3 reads CASSAPRENEQYF. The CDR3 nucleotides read TGTGCCAGCAGCGCCCCCCGTGAGAACGAGCAGTACTTC. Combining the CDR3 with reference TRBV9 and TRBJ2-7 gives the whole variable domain DSGVTQTPKHLITATGQRVTLRCSPRSGDLSVYWYQQSLDQGLQFLIQYYNGEERAKGNILERFSAQQFPDLHSELNLSSLELGDSALYFCASSAPRENEQYFGPGTRLTVT.